This T cell receptor beta chain is from a study of PD-L1 blockade in urothelial cancer (dated by TCRdb to the late 2010s). Study-level background: Therapy was started in 2014 for all patients, and atezolizumab 1,200 mg was administered intravenously every 3 weeks. About 90% of the roughly 29 patients were identified as males with urothelial cancer of bladder origin, and a prior smoking history was reported by 18 of 29 patients. Patients had an ECOG performance status of 0 or 1 and had received between 0 and 3 prior chemotherapy regimens. Blood samples were analyzed at two time points: 3 weeks after treatment start (second dose) and 6 weeks after treatment start. Blood samples gave median yields of approximately 130,000 T cells and over 80,000 unique TCRs, along with a median clonality of around 0.08. An exploratory multi-omic analysis was conducted of the somatic, immune and clinical correlates of response to PD-L1 blockade with atezolizumab in urothelial cancer. Pretreatment tumor samples, along with matched peripheral blood collected serially before and after atezolizumab treatment, underwent TCR sequencing. Durable clinical benefit was defined as progression-free survival longer than 6 months, and TCR features were also tested against progression-free and overall survival. In the same patients who had TCR sequencing, pretreatment tumors also underwent whole exome sequencing and RNA sequencing. About 10 patients achieved durable clinical benefit and approximately 20 did not. Pretreatment blood TCR-seq was available for twenty-nine patients, at least one posttreatment blood collection was obtained for about 24 patients, and tumor TCR-seq was available for about 24 patients.

The time point label of this sample denotes: peripheral blood 6 weeks after treatment start. A total of 25 to 30 patients with locally advanced or metastatic urothelial carcinoma, treated at Memorial Sloan Kettering on a trial protocol, made up the cohort. Peripheral blood mononuclear cells were collected pretreatment and during treatment, at between 1 and 8 total time points per patient. The Qiagen DNeasy Blood extraction kit was used to purify genomic DNA from total PBMCs and tumor samples. PBMCs were collected pretreatment and during treatment and were isolated and stored as previously described. Each PCR received spiked-in synthetic TCR analog templates so that absolute template abundance could be estimated from read counts. Using the immunoSEQ assay, TCRbeta CDR3 regions were amplified from genomic DNA with bias-controlled V and J gene primers. Sequencing of rearranged TCRbeta segments was done at approximately 20X coverage. The paper's processing steps were these. Clustering was used to correct sequencing errors, and CDR3s were annotated against IMGT to assign V, D and J genes. Out-of-frame and stop-codon sequences were excluded, and only productive TCRbeta rearrangements were used in downstream analyses. Clonality was calculated as one minus the Shannon entropy normalized by the log of the number of unique productive sequences. Clones differing between time points or between blood and tumor were identified by Fisher's exact test with Benjamini-Hochberg correction at adjusted p below 0.01. TCRdb took this table from immuneACCESS and kept in-frame rearrangements with V and J called. Such tables lack part of the clones; where checked against another copy, unresolved V genes explain under half of the gap, and the rest is unexplained. That table gives V, J and clone size, and the DNA gave D and trimming. The sample table shows 60,000 to 80,000 clones, and around nine tenths are seen once. Over 9% of the sample comes from the top ten.

CDR1 and CDR2 (SGHDN, FVKESK) derive from the germline V gene. The V end loses 5 bases and the J end loses 1 base, and a stretch of 6 bases separates them. The CDR3 numbers 13 residues from cysteine through phenylalanine. Left in the record is the CDR3 DNA by itself, 39 bases read in frame from the first base. For this clone: It has no known antigen specificity. No base qualities exist here, and no much larger clone lies one base off it.

The study at large found these results: Because the sample size was small (n ≈ 31) and many exploratory analyses were performed, the results are intended to be hypothesis-generating. Improved progression-free and overall survival was found to be associated with pretreatment peripheral blood TCR clonality below the median. Greater expansion of tumor-associated TCR clones in peripheral blood 3 weeks after the start of treatment was observed in patients with durable benefit (n ≈ 22, p = 0.022).

The sequencing here drew on PBMCs, taken around atezolizumab (anti-PD-L1) treatment. This TCR came from a man between 60 and 75 years old with urothelial cancer. This sequence uses TRBV14 and TRBJ2-1; tentative D gene TRBD2, with 5 bases matching. The CDR3: CASSSGSYNEQFF. The bases read TGTGCCAGCAGCTCGGGATCCTACAATGAGCAGTTCTTC.